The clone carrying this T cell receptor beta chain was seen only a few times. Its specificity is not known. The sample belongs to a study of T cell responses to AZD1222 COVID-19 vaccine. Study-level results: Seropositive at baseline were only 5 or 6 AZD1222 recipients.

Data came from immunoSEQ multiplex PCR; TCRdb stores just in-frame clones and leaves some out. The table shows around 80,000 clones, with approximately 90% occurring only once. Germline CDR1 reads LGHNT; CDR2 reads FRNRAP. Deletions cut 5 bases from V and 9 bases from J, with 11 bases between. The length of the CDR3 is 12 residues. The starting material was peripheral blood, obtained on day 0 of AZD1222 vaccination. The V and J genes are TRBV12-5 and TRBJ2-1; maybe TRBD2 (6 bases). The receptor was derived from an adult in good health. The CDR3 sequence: CASGPGRGEQFF. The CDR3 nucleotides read TGTGCTAGTGGTCCCGGGCGGGGTGAGCAGTTCTTC. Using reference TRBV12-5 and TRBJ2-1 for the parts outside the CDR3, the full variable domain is DARVTQTPRHKVTEMGQEVTMRCQPILGHNTVFWYRQTMMQGLELLAYFRNRAPLDDSGMPKDRFSAEMPDATLATLKIQPSEPRDSAVYFCASGPGRGEQFFGPGTRLTVL.